This passage covers 28 T cell receptor beta chains from one sample sequenced in a study of shared clonotypes between healthy human individuals. Sequencing was performed with immunoSEQ multiplex PCR; in TCRdb, only in-frame clones are kept and a portion is missing. The sample includes over 1.5 million clones, 95% to 99% of them seen just once. The sequenced material came from naive CD4+ T cells sorted from blood. Subset in this sample: CD45RA+ positively selected. The receptors shown here come from a man aged 25 to 40 in good health.

To note about this clone: Within the sample, other DNA sequences also encode this same CDR3. CDR3 coding DNA: TGTGCCAGCAGCCCGGGAGTGGGTAATGAGCAGTTCTTC. It encodes CASSPGVGNEQFF. The chain carries TRBV11-3 and TRBJ2-1, with D perhaps TRBD2 (6 bases). The CDR3 is 13 amino acids. Germline CDR1 and CDR2: SGHNT and YENEEA. The V end was cut by 5 bases, the J end by 7 bases, with 12 bases between.

CDR3: CASSQEKDTSGTQYF. In DNA, the CDR3 is TGCGCCAGCAGCCAAGAGAAGGACACCTCGGGGACCCAGTACTTC. The chain joins TRBV4-3 to TRBJ2-5; tentatively, D is TRBD1 (5 bases). Germline CDR1 is LGHNA and CDR2 is YSLEER. V gave up 0 bases and J gave up 7 bases, with 15 bases separating them. CDR3 length equals 15 residues.

The V call is TRBV25-1, the J call TRBJ2-3; a possible D gene is TRBD1 (5 bases). The germline gives CDR1 MGHDK, CDR2 SYGVNS. The length of the CDR3 is 16 residues. Trimming removed 4 bases from V and 1 base from J, with 15 bases in between. DNA of the CDR3: TGTGCCAGCAGTGTAAGGGGTATAGGGGGCACAGATACGCAGTATTTT. Encoded protein: CASSVRGIGGTDTQYF. The whole variable domain, filled in from reference TRBV25-1 and TRBJ2-3, reads EADIYQTPRYLVIGTGKKITLECSQTMGHDKMYWYQQDPGMELHLIHYSYGVNSTEKGDLSSESTVSRIRTEHFPLTLESARPSHTSQYLCASSVRGIGGTDTQYFGPGTRLTVL.

This chain connects TRBV9 to TRBJ2-1; 11 bases match TRBD2. The ends lost 4 bases at V and 3 bases at J; junction bases unmatched: 6. Germline V gene lookup returns CDR1 SGDLS and CDR2 YYNGEE. The CDR3 runs 16 residues. Here the CDR3 reads CASSHGTSGGYNEQFF. The CDR3 nucleotides are TGTGCCAGCAGCCACGGGACTAGCGGAGGCTACAATGAGCAGTTCTTC. Supplemented by reference TRBV9 and TRBJ2-1, the full variable domain reads DSGVTQTPKHLITATGQRVTLRCSPRSGDLSVYWYQQSLDQGLQFLIQYYNGEERAKGNILERFSAQQFPDLHSELNLSSLELGDSALYFCASSHGTSGGYNEQFFGPGTRLTVL.

The chain combines TRBV9 with TRBJ2-1; D might be TRBD1 or TRBD2, each matching 5 bases. Trimming took 6 bases from V and 1 from J, leaving 14 bases between them. CDR1 SGDLS and CDR2 YYNGEE come from the germline V gene. The CDR3 totals 15 residues. CDR3 sequence reads: CASNRDGPSYNEQFF. In DNA form, the CDR3 reads TGTGCCAGCAACCGGGACGGGCCTTCCTACAATGAGCAGTTCTTC.

The chain employs TRBV5-1 and TRBJ1-2, with 9 bases aligning to TRBD1. The germline V gene encodes CDR1 SGHRS and CDR2 YFSETQ. The CDR3 contains 17 residues. After removal of 0 bases from V and 3 bases from J, the junction contained 9 bases not matched to a gene. The CDR3 sequence: CASSLATGDRAYYGYTF. The CDR3 DNA follows: TGCGCCAGCAGCTTGGCCACCGGGGACAGGGCTTACTATGGCTACACCTTC.

This rearrangement joins TRBV28 to TRBJ2-5, with D hard to call. The germline V gene has CDR1 MDHEN and CDR2 SYDVKM. V was trimmed by 5 bases and J by 4 bases, leaving 11 bases between them. CDR3 size: 13 residues. The CDR3 region has the DNA TGTGCCAGCAGTCCCCAAAATGGAGAGACCCAGTACTTC. Encoded protein: CASSPQNGETQYF.

The chain links TRBV9 to TRBJ2-1, with a weak D call TRBD2 (5 bases). Germline V gene sequence: CDR1 SGDLS, CDR2 YYNGEE. The CDR3 totals 15 residues. Trimming removed 4 bases from V and 10 bases from J, with 21 bases in between. CDR3 residues: CASSPQDFPPGEQFF. CDR3 nucleotides: TGTGCCAGCAGCCCGCAGGACTTCCCCCCTGGGGAGCAGTTCTTC.

This chain joins TRBV5-8 and TRBJ2-5; 7 positions match TRBD1. The CDR3 is 15 residues long. CDR1 and CDR2 from the germline V gene are SGHTS and YDEGEE. Losses at the gene ends were 4 bases for V and 5 bases for J; bases not matched to a gene: 11. DNA of the CDR3: TGTGCCAGCAGCCCTCCGGGACAGCGTTCGGAGACCCAGTACTTC. Encoded protein: CASSPPGQRSETQYF. The full variable domain, its missing parts supplied by reference TRBV5-8 and TRBJ2-5, is EAGVTQSPTHLIKTRGQQATLRCSPISGHTSVYWYQQALGLGLQFLLWYDEGEERNRGNFPPRFSGRQFPNYSSELNVNALELEDSALYLCASSPPGQRSETQYFGPGTRLLVL.

The J gene is TRBJ2-1, the V gene TRBV10-3; D uncertain. CDR1 and CDR2 from the germline V gene are ENHRY and SYGVKD. The V end was cut by 2 bases, the J end by 4 bases, with 12 bases between. The CDR3 is 15 residues long. The CDR3 bases are TGTGCCATCAGTGAGGCCCGGACGGCATACAATGAGCAGTTCTTC. Amino acids: CAISEARTAYNEQFF.

The rearrangement uses TRBV5-1 and TRBJ2-1, with 8 nucleotides matching TRBD2. J was trimmed by 3 bases and V by 5 bases; bases with no gene match: 10. This CDR3 spans 16 amino acids. CDR1 SGHRS and CDR2 YFSETQ come from the germline V gene. CDR3 in amino acids: CASREGVLAVYNEQFF. CDR3 bases: TGCGCCAGCAGGGAGGGGGTACTAGCGGTCTACAATGAGCAGTTCTTC.

This chain uses TRBV28 with TRBJ1-4, with a possible D match to TRBD1 (6 bases). The CDR3 sequence is 13 residues long. The V gene lost 6 bases and the J gene lost 4 bases, with 9 bases spanning the gap. Germline CDR1 is MDHEN and CDR2 is SYDVKM. The CDR3 region has the DNA TGTGCCAGCAGACGGGACAATAATGAAAAACTGTTTTTT. Translation gives CASRRDNNEKLFF.

This clone was recorded once. Other DNA sequences in the sample encode the same CDR3. The rearrangement joins TRBV5-1 to TRBJ1-1; D not certain. There are 13 residues in the CDR3. The germline V gene has CDR1 SGHRS and CDR2 YFSETQ. V lost 4 bases, J lost 0 bases, and 7 bases lay in between. The CDR3 reads CASSRELNTEAFF. DNA for the CDR3: TGCGCCAGCAGCAGGGAGCTGAACACTGAAGCTTTCTTT. The full variable domain, its missing parts supplied by reference TRBV5-1 and TRBJ1-1, is KAGVTQTPRYLIKTRGQQVTLSCSPISGHRSVSWYQQTPGQGLQFLFEYFSETQRNKGNFPGRFSGRQFSNSRSEMNVSTLELGDSALYLCASSRELNTEAFFGQGTRLTVV.

This chain links TRBV6-1 with TRBJ1-5; D possibly corresponds to TRBD1 (5 bases). Trimming removed 0 bases at V and 7 bases at J, with 10 bases between. This CDR3 is 14 amino acids long. In germline, CDR1 is MNHNS, CDR2 SASEGT. The CDR3 loop reads CASSEAVGVQPQHF. Here the CDR3 DNA reads TGTGCCAGCAGTGAAGCGGTAGGGGTGCAGCCCCAGCATTTT.

V usage is TRBV5-1 and J usage is TRBJ1-1, with 9 bases lining up with TRBD1. This CDR3 is 16 amino acids long. Trimming cost V 3 bases and J 2 bases; bases outside gene matches: 8. Germline V lookup: CDR1 SGHRS, CDR2 YFSETQ. CDR3 sequence: CASSSRDRVDNTEAFF. In DNA, the CDR3 is TGCGCCAGCAGCTCTCGGGACAGGGTAGATAACACTGAAGCTTTCTTT.

This rearrangement joins TRBV29-1 to TRBJ2-5; D is unclear. V lost 4 bases to trimming and J lost 1 base, with 7 bases between them. Per the germline V gene, CDR1 is SQVTM and CDR2 is ANQGSEA. CDR3 length equals 12 residues. The CDR3 sequence is CSVVNFQETQYF. In DNA form, the CDR3 reads TGCAGCGTTGTTAATTTCCAAGAGACCCAGTACTTC.

The chain carries TRBV15 and TRBJ1-1; D is unresolved. This CDR3 is 13 amino acids long. Germline V CDR1 and CDR2: LNHNV, YYDKDF (reference sequence). The V end was cut by 8 bases, the J end by 1 base, with 11 bases between. Here the CDR3 DNA reads TGTGCCACCGCAAGGCAGCCGAACACTGAAGCTTTCTTT. This gives the protein CATARQPNTEAFF.

The chain joins TRBV18 to TRBJ2-7; TRBD1 matches at 7 bases. V was clipped by 3 bases and J by 3 bases; unmatched bases: 14. The germline CDR1 and CDR2 sequences are KGHSH and LQKENI. The CDR3 is 17 amino acids. CDR3 sequence reads: CASSPTRRQGVYYEQYF. CDR3 nucleotide sequence: TGTGCCAGCTCACCTACCCGGCGACAGGGAGTTTACTACGAGCAGTACTTC.

The chain couples TRBV7-8 to TRBJ1-2; possible D gene TRBD1, 5 bases. The CDR3 has 15 residues. Germline CDR1 is SGHVS and CDR2 is FQNEAQ. V shed 0 bases and J shed 4 bases, with 12 bases lying between them. As DNA, the CDR3 is TGTGCCAGCAGCTTAGCTGGCCAGGGCGCCTATGGCTACACCTTC. Residues: CASSLAGQGAYGYTF.

V usage is TRBV27 and J usage is TRBJ2-1, with D perhaps matching TRBD1 or TRBD2 (7 bases each). CDR1 is MNHEY, CDR2 SMNVEV, per germline (reference sequence). V was clipped by 4 bases and J by 0 bases, with 25 bases between them. The CDR3 length is 20 residues. This chain's CDR3 is CASSYQSRQGLSSSYNEQFF. The CDR3 region has the DNA TGTGCCAGCAGTTACCAGTCCCGACAGGGACTATCGAGCTCCTACAATGAGCAGTTCTTC.

The V gene is TRBV4-3, the J gene TRBJ2-1; 9 bases are shared with TRBD2. The CDR3 contains 15 residues. The germline gives CDR1 LGHNA, CDR2 YSLEER. The junction had 9 bases not matched to a gene; V was cut back by 3 bases and J by 9 bases. The CDR3 region has the DNA TGCGCCAGCAGCCACCTAGCGGGAAGCCTTGGTGAGCAGTTCTTC. Protein: CASSHLAGSLGEQFF.

The chain is built from TRBV2 and TRBJ1-5; 7 bases are a match to TRBD1. This CDR3 spans 13 amino acids. V dropped 9 bases and J dropped 7; count of bases not matched to a gene: 9. CDR1 is SNHLY and CDR2 is FYNNEI in the germline V gene. The DNA for the CDR3 is TGTGCCAGTCATGGAGGAGGGGGCCAGCCCCAGCATTTT. Amino acid sequence: CASHGGGGQPQHF.

This sequence joins TRBV7-2 and TRBJ2-7, with 12 positions matching TRBD1. The CDR3 has 14 amino acids. Germline-derived CDR1 and CDR2 are SGHTA and FQGNSA. The V and J ends lost 1 base and 8 bases, in that order; junction bases with no gene match: 3. This chain's CDR3 is CASSLGRDRGQQYF. CDR3 DNA: TGTGCCAGCAGCTTAGGTAGGGACAGGGGGCAGCAGTACTTC. The variable domain in full, completed from reference TRBV7-2 and TRBJ2-7, reads GAGVSQSPSNKVTEKGKDVELRCDPISGHTALYWYRQSLGQGLEFLIYFQGNSAPDKSGLPSDRFSAERTGGSVSTLTIQRTQQEDSAVYLCASSLGRDRGQQYFGPGTRLTVT.

The genes are TRBV12-5 and TRBJ2-3; D might be TRBD2 (5 bases). V shed 0 bases and J shed 3 bases, with 13 bases lying between them. This CDR3 has 16 residues. The V gene's germline CDR1 is LGHNT and CDR2 FRNRAP. The CDR3 DNA follows: TGTGCTAGTGGTTTGGTACTTGGGAGCGCGACAGATACGCAGTATTTT. Protein product: CASGLVLGSATDTQYF.

The chain combines TRBV18 with TRBJ1-3, with D perhaps matching TRBD1 (6 bases). The CDR3 has 13 residues. Germline V gives CDR1 KGHSH, CDR2 LQKENI. Trimming took off 7 bases at V and 3 bases at J, with 10 bases between the two ends. The CDR3 nucleotides read TGTGCCAGCTTACAGGGATATGGAAACACCATATATTTT. Protein: CASLQGYGNTIYF.

This chain links TRBV5-1 with TRBJ2-1; TRBD1 matches at 8 bases. The CDR3 spans 14 residues. The germline V gene has CDR1 SGHRS and CDR2 YFSETQ. Unmatched junction bases numbered 8, after V lost 4 bases and J lost 8 bases. CDR3 sequence reads: CASSVHRGSDEQFF. DNA of the CDR3: TGCGCCAGCAGCGTCCACAGGGGGAGCGATGAGCAGTTCTTC.

To note about this clone: In the same sample, other DNA sequences code for this CDR3. The chain carries TRBV27 and TRBJ2-1; 13 bases match TRBD2. Looked up from germline, CDR1 is MNHEY and CDR2 is SMNVEV (reference sequence). J lost 7 bases, V lost 4 bases, and 4 bases had no gene match. The CDR3 covers 15 residues. The CDR3 sequence is CASSSRTSGSNEQFF. CDR3 DNA sequence: TGTGCCAGCAGTTCTCGGACTAGCGGGAGTAATGAGCAGTTCTTC.

Regarding this clone: Within the sample, other DNA sequences also encode this same CDR3. This chain joins TRBV19 and TRBJ1-5, with no clear D. V lost 4 bases and J lost 0, with 7 bases in between. Germline assignment: CDR1 LNHDA and CDR2 SQIVND (reference sequence). The CDR3 runs 14 residues. CDR3 amino acids: CASSKRDSNQPQHF. CDR3 DNA: TGTGCCAGTAGTAAAAGGGATAGCAATCAGCCCCAGCATTTT.